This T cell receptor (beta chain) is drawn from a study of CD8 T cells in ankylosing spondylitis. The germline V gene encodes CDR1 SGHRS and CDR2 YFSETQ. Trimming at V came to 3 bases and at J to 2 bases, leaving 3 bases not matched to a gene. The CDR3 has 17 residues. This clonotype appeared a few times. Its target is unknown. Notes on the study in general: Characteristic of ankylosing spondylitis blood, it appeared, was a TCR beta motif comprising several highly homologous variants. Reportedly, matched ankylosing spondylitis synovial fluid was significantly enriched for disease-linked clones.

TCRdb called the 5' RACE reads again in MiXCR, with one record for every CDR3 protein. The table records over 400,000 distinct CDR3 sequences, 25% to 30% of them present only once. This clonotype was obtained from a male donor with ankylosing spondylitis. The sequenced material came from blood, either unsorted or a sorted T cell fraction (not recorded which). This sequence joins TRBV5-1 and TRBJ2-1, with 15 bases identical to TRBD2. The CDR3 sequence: CASSYRTSGRAYNEQFF. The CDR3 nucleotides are TGCGCCAGCAGCTACCGGACTAGCGGGAGGGCCTACAATGAGCAGTTCTTC.